The present T cell receptor beta chain was sequenced within a study of CD8+ T cells in alopecia areata. Sequencing used cDNA as its template, made by extracting RNA and reverse transcribing it. The method was immunoSEQ multiplex PCR; TCRdb's version includes in-frame clones alone and lacks a portion of them. The top ten hold 5.5% to 6% of the sample, which has nearly 200,000 clones, 58% seen once. Treatment indicated: oral pan-JAK inhibitor, 5-10 mg twice daily. The germline gives CDR1 MGHRA, CDR2 YSYEKL. This CDR3 spans 16 amino acids. V lost 4 bases and J 0 bases, leaving 12 bases between the germline ends.

Material: CD4+ T cells sorted from blood, obtained at week 24, from a patient treated with tofacitinib. The chain recombines TRBV4-1 with TRBJ1-4, with unresolved D. The receptor was derived from a human donor with alopecia areata. The CDR3 here is CASSPSRVTTNEKLFF. The CDR3 region has the DNA TGCGCCAGCAGCCCCAGCCGGGTCACAACTAATGAAAAACTGTTTTTT.